These 17 T cell receptor beta chains share one sample of origin, sequenced in a study of T cells after yellow fever vaccination. TCRdb itself ran the 5' RACE reads through MiXCR, one entry per CDR3 protein. The sample comprises hundreds of thousands of distinct CDR3 sequences, 9% to 15% of which are singletons, and more than 13% rests with the top ten. Material: PBMCs, obtained on the day of the yellow fever booster vaccination. The receptors derive from a man aged 30-40 years who received the YFV17D yellow fever vaccine.

The V call is TRBV7-2, the J call TRBJ2-7, with D perhaps matching TRBD1 (5 bases). V was clipped by 2 bases and J by 3 bases, with 14 bases between them. This CDR3 region has 15 residues. Per the germline V gene, CDR1 is SGHTA and CDR2 is FQGNSA. The CDR3 DNA sequence: TGTGCCAGCAGCTTAAGTCCGGGCCAGGGCTACGAGCAGTACTTC. Its translation is CASSLSPGQGYEQYF. The whole variable domain, remainder taken from reference TRBV7-2 and TRBJ2-7, is GAGVSQSPSNKVTEKGKDVELRCDPISGHTALYWYRQSLGQGLEFLIYFQGNSAPDKSGLPSDRFSAERTGGSVSTLTIQRTQQEDSAVYLCASSLSPGQGYEQYFGPGTRLTVT.

A few counts support this clonotype. V gene TRBV6-2 or TRBV6-3 combines with J gene TRBJ2-1; 11 nucleotides align to TRBD2. Germline trimming cut 2 bases from V and 6 bases from J; bases unmatched to any gene: 12. This CDR3 region has 18 residues. Germline CDR1 and CDR2: MNHEY and SVGEGT. CDR3 protein: CASSYRGRAGLAANEQFF. CDR3 coding DNA: TGTGCCAGCAGTTACCGGGGGAGGGCGGGACTAGCGGCCAATGAGCAGTTCTTC.

In its sample, this clonotype was seen a few times. The V gene is TRBV7-9, the J gene TRBJ2-1; the D is unclear. The V end was cut by 5 bases, the J end by 8 bases, with 10 bases between. This CDR3 is built from 12 residues. Germline CDR1 and CDR2: SEHNR and FQNEAQ (reference sequence). CDR3 bases: TGTGCCAGCAGCCACCATTTGGATGAGCAGTTCTTC. Encoded protein: CASSHHLDEQFF.

The rearrangement uses TRBV7-9 and TRBJ1-1; 9 bases map to TRBD1. Germline assignment: CDR1 SEHNR and CDR2 FQNEAQ (reference sequence). CDR3 length: 16 amino acids. Trimming cost V 7 bases and J 4 bases; bases outside gene matches: 13. CDR3 amino acids: CASNTGTGRWGTEAFF. As DNA, the CDR3 is TGTGCCAGCAATACCGGGACAGGGAGGTGGGGCACTGAAGCTTTCTTT.

This clonotype was found a few times. V gene TRBV5-1 combines with J gene TRBJ2-1; 7 bases are a match to TRBD1. The CDR3 contains 16 residues. Germline CDR1 reads SGHRS; CDR2 reads YFSETQ. With V trimmed by 7 bases and J by 0 bases, 10 bases remained unmatched. The CDR3 loop is CASGLSAGGSYNEQFF. For the CDR3, the DNA is TGCGCCAGCGGACTGTCAGCAGGGGGCTCCTACAATGAGCAGTTCTTC. The complete variable domain, with remaining parts taken from reference TRBV5-1 and TRBJ2-1, reads KAGVTQTPRYLIKTRGQQVTLSCSPISGHRSVSWYQQTPGQGLQFLFEYFSETQRNKGNFPGRFSGRQFSNSRSEMNVSTLELGDSALYLCASGLSAGGSYNEQFFGPGTRLTVL.

CDR3: CAASETGSIHEQFF. DNA of the CDR3: TGTGCCGCCTCAGAGACAGGGTCAATTCATGAGCAGTTCTTC. The chain recombines TRBV5-6 with TRBJ2-1; 7 bases match TRBD1. The CDR3 is 14 residues long. Germline trimming cut 10 bases from V and 8 bases from J; bases unmatched to any gene: 15. Germline CDR1 SGHDT, CDR2 YYEEEE.

With regard to this clonotype: One end of the junction varies from germline; a read error may be responsible. The chain carries TRBV20-1 and TRBJ1-6; D gene ambiguous. The CDR3 runs 16 residues. Looked up from germline, CDR1 is DFQATT and CDR2 is SNEGSKA (reference sequence). CDR3 protein: CCARDLSGLENSPLHF. CDR3 in DNA: TGCTGTGCTAGAGATCTCAGTGGCCTTGAAAATTCACCCCTCCACTTT.

A few counts support this clonotype. The chain couples TRBV5-6 to TRBJ2-1; D gene unclear. Per germline, CDR1 SGHDT and CDR2 YYEEEE. The CDR3 runs 15 residues. V shed 4 bases and J shed 3 bases, with 14 bases lying between them. Here the CDR3 reads CASSPVATYYNEQFF. The CDR3 DNA follows: TGTGCCAGCAGCCCAGTGGCAACCTACTACAATGAGCAGTTCTTC.

This clonotype has only a few counts. The chain is built from TRBV30 and TRBJ2-1; D is unclear. With 0 bases removed from V and 7 bases from J, the gap between germline ends came to 10 bases. The germline gives CDR1 GTSNPN, CDR2 SVGIG (reference sequence). This CDR3 has 13 residues. The CDR3 region is CAWSVRRLNEQFF. The CDR3 DNA is TGTGCCTGGAGTGTACGGCGGCTTAATGAGCAGTTCTTC. Variable domain in full (rest from reference TRBV30 and TRBJ2-1): SQTIHQWPATLVQPVGSPLSLECTVEGTSNPNLYWYRQAAGRGLQLLFYSVGIGQISSEVPQNLSASRPQDRQFILSSKKLLLSDSGFYLCAWSVRRLNEQFFGPGTRLTVL.

A few counts support this clonotype. V gene TRBV7-8 combines with J gene TRBJ2-5, with D perhaps TRBD2 (6 bases). V was clipped by 6 bases and J by 5 bases, with 13 bases between them. CDR3 length equals 13 residues. Germline V gene data show CDR1 as SGHVS and CDR2 as FQNEAQ. The CDR3 region is CASSLLGRETQYF. The CDR3 DNA sequence: TGTGCCAGCAGTCTACTAGGGAGGGAGACCCAGTACTTC.

This clonotype has only a few counts. The rearrangement joins TRBV20-1 to TRBJ2-3, with 9 nucleotides matching TRBD2. The germline gives CDR1 DFQATT, CDR2 SNEGSKA (reference sequence). With V trimmed by 6 bases and J by 7 bases, 14 bases remained unmatched. This CDR3 has 15 amino acids. The CDR3 region is CSAVGSSGNRYTQYF. The DNA of the CDR3 is TGCAGTGCAGTGGGGTCTAGCGGGAACCGGTATACGCAGTATTTT.

This clonotype came up a few times. J is TRBJ1-2 and V is TRBV20-1; TRBD1 agrees at 7 bases. After removal of 3 bases from V and 8 bases from J, the junction contained 6 bases not matched to a gene. CDR1 and CDR2 from the germline V gene are DFQATT and SNEGSKA (reference sequence). CDR3 size: 12 residues. The CDR3 loop reads CSASRQGSGYTF. CDR3 DNA: TGCAGTGCTAGCCGACAGGGTAGCGGCTACACCTTC.

This clonotype was counted only a few times. The DNA for the CDR3 is TGCGCCAGCAGCTTGGGAGAGGGTTCCACTGAAGCTTTCTTT. This gives the protein CASSLGEGSTEAFF. The rearrangement uses TRBV5-1 and TRBJ1-1; D unresolved. The CDR3 loop spans 14 amino acids. Trimming removed 0 bases from V and 4 bases from J, with 10 bases in between. The germline gives CDR1 SGHRS, CDR2 YFSETQ.

This clonotype was seen a handful of times. The chain couples TRBV7-2 to TRBJ2-1; D is uncertain. The CDR3 is 15 amino acids. The ends were cut back, 5 bases at V and 7 bases at J, with 18 bases in the middle. Germline V gene data show CDR1 as SGHTA and CDR2 as FQGNSA. CDR3 residues: CASSRSTGPLNEQFF. The CDR3 bases are TGTGCCAGCAGCCGATCAACCGGACCTTTAAATGAGCAGTTCTTC.

This chain's CDR3 is CASVSGGENTGELFF. CDR3 sequence (DNA): TGTGCCAGCGTATCAGGGGGTGAGAACACCGGGGAGCTGTTTTTT. The rearrangement links TRBV28 to TRBJ2-2; 7 bases map to TRBD1. Germline loops: CDR1 MDHEN, CDR2 SYDVKM. The length of the CDR3 is 15 residues. The junction had 7 bases not matched to a gene; V was cut back by 8 bases and J by 1 base.

This clonotype turned up a few times. The chain carries TRBV5-1 and TRBJ2-7; 7 positions agree with TRBD2. The germline V gene encodes CDR1 SGHRS and CDR2 YFSETQ. V dropped 2 bases and J dropped 2; count of bases not matched to a gene: 7. The CDR3 consists of 15 residues. The CDR3 DNA is TGCGCCAGCAGCTTCGCTAGCGGAGGCACCTACGAGCAGTACTTC. Translation gives CASSFASGGTYEQYF.

The V call is TRBV5-1, the J call TRBJ2-5, with D perhaps matching TRBD2 (7 bases). With 2 bases removed from V and 5 bases from J, the gap between germline ends came to 16 bases. CDR1 SGHRS and CDR2 YFSETQ come from the germline V gene. The CDR3 is made up of 15 amino acids. CDR3 DNA: TGCGCCAGCAGCTTCGTACGGGGGGCTGGGGAGACCCAGTACTTC. Amino acids: CASSFVRGAGETQYF.